The next 9 T cell receptor beta chains were all read from a single sample in a study of radiotherapy plus CTLA-4 blockade in lung cancer. The assay was immunoSEQ multiplex PCR, and TCRdb's table has in-frame clones only and misses some. The data show approximately 80,000 clones, with around 74% seen just once and around 10% held by the top ten. The specimen was peripheral blood, collected from a patient treated with radiotherapy plus ipilimumab. These receptors were taken from a human donor with non-small cell lung cancer whose response to radiotherapy plus ipilimumab could not be evaluated.

The gene calls are TRBV28 and TRBJ2-7, with D possibly matching TRBD2 (5 bases). CDR1 and CDR2 (germline): MDHEN, SYDVKM. The ends were cut back, 8 bases at V and 1 base at J, with 12 bases in the middle. CDR3 length equals 13 residues. CDR3 residues: CASEGALSYEQYF. In nucleotides, the CDR3 is TGTGCCAGCGAGGGTGCCCTATCCTACGAGCAGTACTTC.

This clone was seen more than once but under ten times. The V gene is TRBV28, the J gene TRBJ1-4, with unresolved D. The CDR3 loop spans 15 amino acids. The V and J ends lost 3 bases and 0 bases respectively, with 8 bases between them. Germline V gives CDR1 MDHEN, CDR2 SYDVKM. This CDR3 is CASSFVGATNEKLFF. The CDR3, as DNA: TGTGCCAGCAGTTTTGTAGGAGCAACTAATGAAAAACTGTTTTTT.

The chain links TRBV11-1 to TRBJ1-5, with D perhaps TRBD1 (6 bases). The CDR3 spans 14 residues. The V gene's germline CDR1 is SGHAT and CDR2 FQDESV (reference sequence). The ends were cut back, 4 bases at V and 3 bases at J, with 10 bases in the middle. CDR3 in amino acids: CASSSDRNNQPQHF. In DNA form, the CDR3 reads TGTGCCAGCAGCTCGGACAGAAACAATCAGCCCCAGCATTTT.

This chain links TRBV4-1 with TRBJ2-7; 11 bases map to TRBD2. J lost 2 bases, V lost 2 bases, and 14 bases had no gene match. The CDR3 runs 19 residues. Germline V gene lookup returns CDR1 MGHRA and CDR2 YSYEKL. The CDR3 DNA reads as TGCGCCAGCAGCCAACTGGTAACTAGCGGGGGTGTGGGCACCTACGAGCAGTACTTC. It yields the protein CASSQLVTSGGVGTYEQYF.

This clone appeared a few times. V gene TRBV2 combines with J gene TRBJ1-4, with 9 nucleotides matching TRBD1. This CDR3 has 13 residues. V gave up 6 bases and J gave up 8 bases; unmatched junction bases: 4. Per the germline V gene, CDR1 is SNHLY and CDR2 is FYNNEI. As DNA, the CDR3 is TGTGCCAGCAGAGCCGGGACAGGGGAAAAACTGTTTTTT. This codes for CASRAGTGEKLFF.

The chain combines TRBV6-1 with TRBJ2-1; D not certain. Between the trimmed V and J ends, which lost 5 bases and 10 bases, there was a span of 9 bases. Germline lookup yields CDR1 MNHNS and CDR2 SASEGT. The CDR3 is 11 residues long. The CDR3 DNA reads TGTGCCAGCAGTAGGTGGGCCGAGCAGTTCTTC. Encoded protein: CASSRWAEQFF.

The chain has TRBV5-1 and TRBJ2-7; a possible D gene is TRBD2 (5 bases). This CDR3 comprises 15 residues. Looked up from germline, CDR1 is SGHRS and CDR2 is YFSETQ. Trimming took 4 bases from V and 5 from J, leaving 19 bases between them. CDR3 amino acids: CASSPGWRTQDEQYF. In nucleotides, the CDR3 is TGCGCCAGCAGCCCGGGTTGGAGGACCCAGGACGAGCAGTACTTC.

The chain uses TRBV7-2 and TRBJ2-7, with 10 bases that match TRBD2. Germline lookup yields CDR1 SGHTA and CDR2 FQGNSA. V shed 5 bases and J 3 bases; nucleotides not matched to a gene: 10. The CDR3 has 16 residues. CDR3 nucleotides: TGTGCCAGCAGCCCCCGTGGAGCGGGGGGGATCTACGAGCAGTACTTC. Residues: CASSPRGAGGIYEQYF.

The chain recombines TRBV10-3 with TRBJ2-3; 11 positions match TRBD2. Germline V gene data show CDR1 as ENHRY and CDR2 as SYGVKD. This CDR3 has 18 residues. The V segment lost 6 bases and the J segment 0 bases; nucleotides outside the gene matches: 11. This CDR3 reads CAIREIPGLAVSTDTQYF. CDR3 coding DNA: TGTGCCATCAGGGAGATTCCGGGACTAGCGGTGAGCACAGATACGCAGTATTTT.